The entry below describes one T cell receptor beta chain. Its antigen is still unknown. V shed 1 base and J 1 base; nucleotides not matched to a gene: 5. The V gene's germline CDR1 is SGDLS and CDR2 YYNGEE. The CDR3 is made up of 15 amino acids. A J-beta primer mix and a sample-barcoded 5' primer were used in a second PCR of about 7 to 12 cycles. TCRdb called the 5' RACE reads again in MiXCR, with one record for every CDR3 protein. Of 750,000 to 950,000 distinct CDR3 sequences in the sample, 53% were seen once. The sample comes from a study of blood T cells in healthy people across ages. General study findings and limits: The lack of PBMC sorting stopped any conclusive naive versus antigen-experienced comparison. It was not known whether donors were CMV positive (a possible confounder of expanded clonotype changes).

The receptor comes from a man older than 75 in good health. The chain has TRBV9 and TRBJ2-7; 7 bases fit TRBD2. The sample consisted of blood. The CDR3 region is CASSVLAGASYEQYF. As DNA, the CDR3 is TGTGCCAGCAGCGTATTGGCGGGAGCGTCCTACGAGCAGTACTTC.